The 21 T cell receptor beta chains given below trace back to one sample, sequenced in a study of blood T cell repertoires in COVID-19. Clones were sequenced by immunoSEQ multiplex PCR, and TCRdb holds only the in-frame ones, with some missing. The sample consists of 100,000 or so clones, roughly four fifths of them appearing once. Sample: peripheral blood. The source of these receptors is a woman in her seventies with acute or convalescent COVID-19.

The chain couples TRBV3-1 (or the pseudogene TRBV3-2) to TRBJ2-6; TRBD2 agrees at 10 bases. This CDR3 region has 16 residues. The ends lost 0 bases at V and 11 bases at J; junction bases unmatched: 7. Germline CDR1 reads LGHDT; CDR2 reads YNNKEL (reference sequence). CDR3 coding DNA: TGTGCCAGCAGCCAAGACCTAGCGGGAGAGCCTCACGTCCTGACTTTC. This translates into CASSQDLAGEPHVLTF.

The gene calls are TRBV28 and TRBJ2-5; TRBD2 matches 10 bases. With 5 bases clipped from V and 5 bases from J, the junction kept 8 bases outside the gene matches. The CDR3 totals 15 residues. Germline V gene data show CDR1 as MDHEN and CDR2 as SYDVKM. The CDR3 nucleotides are TGTGCCAGCAGTCCTCTAGCGGGAGCGGGGGAGACCCAGTACTTC. Its translation: CASSPLAGAGETQYF.

V and J are TRBV4-3 and TRBJ1-6; 8 nucleotides agree with TRBD1. Germline V CDR1 and CDR2: LGHNA, YSLEER. Unmatched junction bases numbered 4, after V lost 3 bases and J lost 9 bases. This CDR3 spans 14 amino acids. The CDR3 coding sequence is TGCGCCAGCAGCCAGGACAGGGTTGCTTCACCCCTCCACTTT. It yields the protein CASSQDRVASPLHF.

This chain joins TRBV7-9 and TRBJ1-2; TRBD1 matches 11 bases. This CDR3 has 15 amino acids. V shed 2 bases and J 2 bases; nucleotides not matched to a gene: 1. The germline gives CDR1 SEHNR, CDR2 FQNEAQ (reference sequence). The CDR3 DNA follows: TGTGCCAGCAGCTTACGGACAGGGGGCAACTATGGCTACACCTTC. Protein sequence: CASSLRTGGNYGYTF.

This chain links TRBV7-4 with TRBJ1-5; tentatively, D is TRBD1 (5 bases). The germline CDR1 and CDR2 sequences are SGHVT and SQSDAQ. The ends were cut back, 1 base at V and 5 bases at J, with 15 bases in the middle. The CDR3 runs 16 residues. CDR3 sequence: CASSLDRQGGDQPQHF. The CDR3 DNA reads as TGTGCCAGCAGCTTAGATAGGCAGGGTGGGGATCAGCCCCAGCATTTT.

The chain recombines TRBV5-6 with TRBJ1-1; D unclear. CDR3 size: 16 residues. Germline V gene data show CDR1 as SGHDT and CDR2 as YYEEEE. V was shortened by 0 bases and J by 4 bases, with 16 bases between the two germline ends. The CDR3 sequence is CASSLAYGAGSTEAFF. The CDR3 nucleotides are TGTGCCAGCAGCTTGGCCTACGGCGCGGGAAGCACTGAAGCTTTCTTT.

J is TRBJ2-7 and V is TRBV2; 9 bases line up with TRBD1. J lost 3 bases, V lost 4 bases, and 1 base had no gene match. Germline V lookup: CDR1 SNHLY, CDR2 FYNNEI. The CDR3 has 13 amino acids. For the CDR3, the DNA is TGTGCCAGCAGTGGGGGACAGGGCTACGAGCAGTACTTC. This codes for CASSGGQGYEQYF.

The genes are TRBV5-1 and TRBJ1-1; 7 nucleotides line up with TRBD1. From germline, CDR1 is SGHRS and CDR2 YFSETQ. V lost 0 bases and J lost 4; bases outside the gene matches: 6. CDR3 length: 15 amino acids. CDR3 protein: CASSLDRGMSTEAFF. The CDR3 DNA follows: TGCGCCAGCAGCTTGGACAGGGGTATGAGCACTGAAGCTTTCTTT. The variable domain in full, completed from reference TRBV5-1 and TRBJ1-1, reads KAGVTQTPRYLIKTRGQQVTLSCSPISGHRSVSWYQQTPGQGLQFLFEYFSETQRNKGNFPGRFSGRQFSNSRSEMNVSTLELGDSALYLCASSLDRGMSTEAFFGQGTRLTVV.

The sample holds a few counts of this clone. V and J are TRBV4-1 and TRBJ2-1; the match to TRBD2 covers 10 bases. In germline, CDR1 is MGHRA, CDR2 YSYEKL. The V segment lost 4 bases and the J segment 0 bases; nucleotides outside the gene matches: 9. This CDR3 contains 18 residues. CDR3 coding DNA: TGCGCCAGCAGCCGGCGTTCTAGCGGGGGTAGCTCCTACAATGAGCAGTTCTTC. Protein: CASSRRSSGGSSYNEQFF.

The rearrangement joins TRBV6-5 to TRBJ2-5; TRBD2 aligns across 10 bases. The CDR3 loop spans 15 amino acids. V shed 5 bases, J shed 1 base, and the junction held 4 bases outside the gene matches. CDR1 is MNHEY and CDR2 is SVGAGI in the germline V gene. This CDR3 is CASSTAGGVQETQYF. For the CDR3, the DNA is TGTGCCAGCAGTACAGCGGGAGGGGTCCAAGAGACCCAGTACTTC.

The chain employs TRBV6-5 and TRBJ2-3; D unclear. This CDR3 spans 12 amino acids. Germline assignment: CDR1 MNHEY and CDR2 SVGAGI. V was clipped by 4 bases and J by 5 bases, with 7 bases between them. The CDR3: CASSSREDTQYF. CDR3 in DNA: TGTGCCAGCAGTTCCCGAGAAGATACGCAGTATTTT.

In this sample, this clone turned up a few times. One end of the junction fails to match germline, which may point to a read error. This chain uses TRBV4-3 with TRBJ1-1; maybe TRBD1 (5 bases). This CDR3 contains 16 residues. Per germline, CDR1 LGHNA and CDR2 YSLEER. CDR3 residues: CASSQDWGERNIEAFF. In DNA, the CDR3 is TGCGCCAGCAGCCAAGATTGGGGGGAAAGGAACATTGAAGCTTTCTTT.

The gene calls are TRBV3-1 (or the pseudogene TRBV3-2) and TRBJ1-1; D is perhaps TRBD1 (6 bases). The CDR3 totals 13 residues. Trimming took off 2 bases at V and 8 bases at J, with 12 bases between the two ends. Germline CDR1 is LGHDT and CDR2 is YNNKEL (reference sequence). CDR3 sequence reads: CASSQRGGGEAFF. DNA of the CDR3: TGTGCCAGCAGCCAAAGGGGGGGTGGGGAAGCTTTCTTT.

By proportion, this clone is medium-sized. V is TRBV19 and J is TRBJ1-5; tentative D call: TRBD1 (5 bases). The CDR3 spans 15 residues. V was trimmed by 3 bases and J by 0 bases, leaving 9 bases between them. Germline V lookup: CDR1 LNHDA, CDR2 SQIVND (reference sequence). The CDR3 region is CASSMAGHSNQPQHF. The CDR3 DNA is TGTGCCAGTAGTATGGCAGGGCATAGCAATCAGCCCCAGCATTTT.

This clone was found once. J is TRBJ2-1 and V is TRBV5-1; the match to TRBD1 covers 8 bases. The CDR3 length is 16 residues. Trimming removed 0 bases from V and 2 bases from J; junction bases left unmatched: 4. Germline loops: CDR1 SGHRS, CDR2 YFSETQ. CDR3 nucleotides: TGCGCCAGCAGCTTGGGGACAGGGTCGGCCTACAATGAGCAGTTCTTC. Protein product: CASSLGTGSAYNEQFF. The variable domain in full, completed from reference TRBV5-1 and TRBJ2-1, reads KAGVTQTPRYLIKTRGQQVTLSCSPISGHRSVSWYQQTPGQGLQFLFEYFSETQRNKGNFPGRFSGRQFSNSRSEMNVSTLELGDSALYLCASSLGTGSAYNEQFFGPGTRLTVL.

The J gene is TRBJ2-7, the V gene TRBV12-5; D remains unclear. The CDR3 is made up of 12 amino acids. The germline V gene has CDR1 LGHNT and CDR2 FRNRAP. V lost 4 bases and J lost 0, with 4 bases in between. The CDR3 loop is CASGSLSYEQYF. The CDR3 DNA reads as TGTGCTAGTGGTTCCCTCTCCTACGAGCAGTACTTC. The whole variable domain, remainder taken from reference TRBV12-5 and TRBJ2-7, is DARVTQTPRHKVTEMGQEVTMRCQPILGHNTVFWYRQTMMQGLELLAYFRNRAPLDDSGMPKDRFSAEMPDATLATLKIQPSEPRDSAVYFCASGSLSYEQYFGPGTRLTVT.

The chain couples TRBV11-2 to TRBJ1-1; D uncertain. The CDR3 sequence is 12 residues long. V was pared by 4 bases and J by 8 bases, with 11 bases between. Germline V CDR1 and CDR2: SGHAT, FQNNGV. This CDR3 is CASSSFVLEAFF. CDR3 DNA: TGTGCCAGCAGCTCGTTTGTTTTGGAAGCTTTCTTT. The variable domain in full, completed from reference TRBV11-2 and TRBJ1-1, reads EAGVAQSPRYKIIEKRQSVAFWCNPISGHATLYWYQQILGQGPKLLIQFQNNGVVDDSQLPKDRFSAERLKGVDSTLKIQPAKLEDSAVYLCASSSFVLEAFFGQGTRLTVV.

This clone has only a few counts. This sequence joins TRBV19 and TRBJ1-1, with D tentatively TRBD1 (6 bases). This CDR3 contains 16 residues. V was pared by 5 bases and J by 3 bases, with 19 bases between. CDR1 is LNHDA and CDR2 is SQIVND in the germline V gene (reference sequence). The CDR3 loop is CASSPPGRSGDTEAFF. The DNA of the CDR3 is TGTGCCAGTAGTCCGCCGGGCCGCTCAGGGGACACTGAAGCTTTCTTT.

The chain carries TRBV18 and TRBJ1-2, with TRBD1 matching 8 bases. The germline CDR1 and CDR2 sequences are KGHSH and LQKENI. After removal of 3 bases from V and 3 bases from J, the junction contained 3 bases not matched to a gene. This CDR3 is built from 14 residues. The CDR3 reads CASSPGQDHYGYTF. DNA for the CDR3: TGTGCCAGCTCACCGGGACAGGACCACTATGGCTACACCTTC.

The V call is TRBV6-5, the J call TRBJ1-4; the D is unclear. Germline lookup yields CDR1 MNHEY and CDR2 SVGAGI. The CDR3 extends over 15 amino acids. V was clipped by 0 bases and J by 8 bases, with 13 bases between them. The CDR3 is CASSYSRTTGEKLFF. The CDR3 coding sequence is TGTGCCAGCAGTTACTCGCGGACTACGGGAGAAAAACTGTTTTTT.

This clone was detected once. V gene TRBV5-1 combines with J gene TRBJ2-3, with 7 bases fitting TRBD1. The CDR3 runs 14 residues. Trimming at V came to 3 bases and at J to 5 bases, leaving 6 bases not matched to a gene. From germline, CDR1 is SGHRS and CDR2 YFSETQ. The CDR3 spells CASSSGQVIDTQYF. CDR3 coding DNA: TGCGCCAGCAGCTCCGGACAGGTAATAGATACGCAGTATTTT.